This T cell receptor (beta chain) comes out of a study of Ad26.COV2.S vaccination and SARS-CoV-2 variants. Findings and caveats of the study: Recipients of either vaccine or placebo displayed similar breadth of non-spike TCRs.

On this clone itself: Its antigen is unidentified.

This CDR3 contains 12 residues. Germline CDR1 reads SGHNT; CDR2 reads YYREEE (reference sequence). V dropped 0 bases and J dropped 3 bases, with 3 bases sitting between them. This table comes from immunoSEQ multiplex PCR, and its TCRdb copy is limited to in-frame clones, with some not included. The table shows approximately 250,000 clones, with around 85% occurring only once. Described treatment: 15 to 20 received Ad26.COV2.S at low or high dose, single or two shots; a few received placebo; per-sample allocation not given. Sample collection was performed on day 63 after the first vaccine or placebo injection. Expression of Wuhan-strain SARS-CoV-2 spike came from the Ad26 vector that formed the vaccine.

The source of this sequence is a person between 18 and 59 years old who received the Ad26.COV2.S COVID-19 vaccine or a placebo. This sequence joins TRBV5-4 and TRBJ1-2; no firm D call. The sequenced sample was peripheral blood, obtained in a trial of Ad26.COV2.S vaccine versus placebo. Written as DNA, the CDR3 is TGTGCCAGCAGCTTGGCCGACTATGGCTACACCTTC. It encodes CASSLADYGYTF.